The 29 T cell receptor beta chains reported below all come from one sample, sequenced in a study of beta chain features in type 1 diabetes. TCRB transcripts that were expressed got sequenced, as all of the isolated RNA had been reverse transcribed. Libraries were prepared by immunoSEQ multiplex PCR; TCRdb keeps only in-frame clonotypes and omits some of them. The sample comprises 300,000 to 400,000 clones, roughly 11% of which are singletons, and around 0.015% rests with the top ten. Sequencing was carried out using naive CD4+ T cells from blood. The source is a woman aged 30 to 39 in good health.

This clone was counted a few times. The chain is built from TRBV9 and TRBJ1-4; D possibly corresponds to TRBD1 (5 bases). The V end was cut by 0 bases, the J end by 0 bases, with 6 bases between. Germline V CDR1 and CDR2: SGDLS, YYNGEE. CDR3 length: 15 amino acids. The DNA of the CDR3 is TGTGCCAGCAGCGTAGAAGGGGCAACTAATGAAAAACTGTTTTTT. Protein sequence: CASSVEGATNEKLFF. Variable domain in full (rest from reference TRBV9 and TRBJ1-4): DSGVTQTPKHLITATGQRVTLRCSPRSGDLSVYWYQQSLDQGLQFLIQYYNGEERAKGNILERFSAQQFPDLHSELNLSSLELGDSALYFCASSVEGATNEKLFFGSGTQLSVL.

The CDR3 nucleotides are TGTGCCAGCAGTCCCGGGACTAGCGGAGCAGATACGCAGTATTTT. This codes for CASSPGTSGADTQYF. The chain links TRBV27 to TRBJ2-3; the match to TRBD2 covers 11 bases. In germline, CDR1 is MNHEY, CDR2 SMNVEV (reference sequence). The length of the CDR3 is 15 residues. Losses at the gene ends were 5 bases for V and 4 bases for J; bases not matched to a gene: 5.

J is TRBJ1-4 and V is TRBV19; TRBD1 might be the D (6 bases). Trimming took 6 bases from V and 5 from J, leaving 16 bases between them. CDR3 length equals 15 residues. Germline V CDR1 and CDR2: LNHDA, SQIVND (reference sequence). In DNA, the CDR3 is TGTGCCAGTAGACCGGGCTGGACAGAGAATGAAAAACTGTTTTTT. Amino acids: CASRPGWTENEKLFF. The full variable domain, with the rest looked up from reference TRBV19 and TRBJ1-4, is DGGITQSPKYLFRKEGQNVTLSCEQNLNHDAMYWYRQDPGQGLRLIYYSQIVNDFQKGDIAEGYSVSREKKESFPLTVTSAQKNPTAFYLCASRPGWTENEKLFFGSGTQLSVL.

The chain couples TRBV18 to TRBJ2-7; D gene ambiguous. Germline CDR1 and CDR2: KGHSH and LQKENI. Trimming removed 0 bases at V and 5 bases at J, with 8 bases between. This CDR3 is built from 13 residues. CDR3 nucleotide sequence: TGTGCCAGCTCACCACCTGGAGATCACGAGCAGTACTTC. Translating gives CASSPPGDHEQYF.

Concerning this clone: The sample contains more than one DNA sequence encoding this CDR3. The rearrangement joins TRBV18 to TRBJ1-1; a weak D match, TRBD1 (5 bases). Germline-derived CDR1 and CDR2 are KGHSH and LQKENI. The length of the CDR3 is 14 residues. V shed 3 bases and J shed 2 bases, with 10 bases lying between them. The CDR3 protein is CASSPQGLNTEAFF. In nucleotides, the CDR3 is TGTGCCAGCTCACCCCAGGGCTTAAACACTGAAGCTTTCTTT.

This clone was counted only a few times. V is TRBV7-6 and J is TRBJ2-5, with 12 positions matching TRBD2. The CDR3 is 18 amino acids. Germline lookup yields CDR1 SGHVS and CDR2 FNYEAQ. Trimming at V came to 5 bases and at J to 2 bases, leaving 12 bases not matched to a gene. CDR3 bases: TGTGCCAGCAGCCCCGGGACTAGCGGGCTGGGGCATCAAGAGACCCAGTACTTC. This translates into CASSPGTSGLGHQETQYF.

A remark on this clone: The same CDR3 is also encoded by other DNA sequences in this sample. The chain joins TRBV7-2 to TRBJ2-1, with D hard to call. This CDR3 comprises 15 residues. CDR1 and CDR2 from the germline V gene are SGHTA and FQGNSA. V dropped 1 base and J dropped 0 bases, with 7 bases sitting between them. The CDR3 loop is CASSLDSSSYNEQFF. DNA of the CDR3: TGTGCCAGCAGCTTAGACTCTAGCTCCTACAATGAGCAGTTCTTC.

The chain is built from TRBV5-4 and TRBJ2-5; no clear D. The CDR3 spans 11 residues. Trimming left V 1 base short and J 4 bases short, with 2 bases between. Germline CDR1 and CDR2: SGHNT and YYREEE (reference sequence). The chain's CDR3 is CASSLRETQYF. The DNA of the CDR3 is TGTGCCAGCAGCTTGCGAGAGACCCAGTACTTC.

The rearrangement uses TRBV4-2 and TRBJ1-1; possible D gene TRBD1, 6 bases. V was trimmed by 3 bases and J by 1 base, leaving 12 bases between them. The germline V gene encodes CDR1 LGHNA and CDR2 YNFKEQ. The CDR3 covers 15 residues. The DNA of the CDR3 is TGTGCCAGCAGCCATGAGACAGGAGCGAACACTGAAGCTTTCTTT. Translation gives CASSHETGANTEAFF.

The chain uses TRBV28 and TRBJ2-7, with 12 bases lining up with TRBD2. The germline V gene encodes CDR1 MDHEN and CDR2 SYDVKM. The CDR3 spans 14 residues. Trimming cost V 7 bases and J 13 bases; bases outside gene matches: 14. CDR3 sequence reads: CASTSAPSGRAVYF. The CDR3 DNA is TGTGCCAGCACCTCGGCGCCTAGCGGGAGGGCCGTCTACTTC.

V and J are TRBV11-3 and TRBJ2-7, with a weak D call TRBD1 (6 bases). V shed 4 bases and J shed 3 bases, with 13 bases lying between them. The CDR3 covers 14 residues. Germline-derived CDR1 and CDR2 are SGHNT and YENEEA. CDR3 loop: CASSYGQNDYEQYF. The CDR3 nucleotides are TGTGCCAGCAGCTATGGACAGAACGACTACGAGCAGTACTTC. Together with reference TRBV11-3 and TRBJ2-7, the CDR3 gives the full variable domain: EAGVVQSPRYKIIEKKQPVAFWCNPISGHNTLYWYLQNLGQGPELLIRYENEEAVDDSQLPKDRFSAERLKGVDSTLKIQPAELGDSAVYLCASSYGQNDYEQYFGPGTRLTVT.

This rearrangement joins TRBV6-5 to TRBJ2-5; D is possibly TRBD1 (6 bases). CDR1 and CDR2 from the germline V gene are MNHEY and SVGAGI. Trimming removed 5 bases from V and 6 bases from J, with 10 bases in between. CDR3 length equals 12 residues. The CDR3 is CASSRRGQTQYF. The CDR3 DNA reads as TGTGCCAGCAGTCGCAGGGGCCAGACCCAGTACTTC.

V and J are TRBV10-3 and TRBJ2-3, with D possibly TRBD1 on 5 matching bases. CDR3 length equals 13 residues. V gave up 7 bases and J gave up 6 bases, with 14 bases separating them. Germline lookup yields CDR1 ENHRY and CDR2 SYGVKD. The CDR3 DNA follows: TGTGCCATCACGACAGACCTCACGGATACGCAGTATTTT. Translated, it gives CAITTDLTDTQYF.

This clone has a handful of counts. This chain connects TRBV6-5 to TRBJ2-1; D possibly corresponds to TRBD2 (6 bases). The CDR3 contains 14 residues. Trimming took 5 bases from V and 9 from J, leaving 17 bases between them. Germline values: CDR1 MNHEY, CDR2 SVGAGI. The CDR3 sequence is CASSDWASVGEQFF. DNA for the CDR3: TGTGCCAGCAGTGATTGGGCTAGCGTGGGTGAGCAGTTCTTC.

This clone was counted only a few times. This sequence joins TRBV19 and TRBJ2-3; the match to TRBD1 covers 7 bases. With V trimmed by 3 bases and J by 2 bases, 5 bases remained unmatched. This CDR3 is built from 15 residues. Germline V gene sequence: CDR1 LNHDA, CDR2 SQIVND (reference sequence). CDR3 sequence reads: CASSIPQGFTDTQYF. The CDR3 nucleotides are TGTGCCAGTAGTATCCCACAGGGGTTCACAGATACGCAGTATTTT.

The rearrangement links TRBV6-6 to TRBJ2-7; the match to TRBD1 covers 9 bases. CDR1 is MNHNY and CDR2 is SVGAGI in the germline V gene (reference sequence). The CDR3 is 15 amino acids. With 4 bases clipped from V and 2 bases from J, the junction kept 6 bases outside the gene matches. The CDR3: CASSWGQGQTYEQYF. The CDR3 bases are TGTGCCAGCAGTTGGGGACAGGGACAAACCTACGAGCAGTACTTC.

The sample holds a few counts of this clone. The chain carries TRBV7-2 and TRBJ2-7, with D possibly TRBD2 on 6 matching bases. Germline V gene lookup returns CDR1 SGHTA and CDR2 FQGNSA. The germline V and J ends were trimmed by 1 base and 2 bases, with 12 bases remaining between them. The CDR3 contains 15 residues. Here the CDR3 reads CASSLEGTPAYEQYF. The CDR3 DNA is TGTGCCAGCAGCTTAGAGGGGACTCCCGCCTACGAGCAGTACTTC.

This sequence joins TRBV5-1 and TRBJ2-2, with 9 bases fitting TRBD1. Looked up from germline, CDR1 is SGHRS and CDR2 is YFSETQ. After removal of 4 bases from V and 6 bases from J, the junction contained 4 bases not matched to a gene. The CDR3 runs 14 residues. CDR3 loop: CASSPRQGAGELFF. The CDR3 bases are TGCGCCAGCAGCCCGCGACAGGGGGCCGGGGAGCTGTTTTTT.

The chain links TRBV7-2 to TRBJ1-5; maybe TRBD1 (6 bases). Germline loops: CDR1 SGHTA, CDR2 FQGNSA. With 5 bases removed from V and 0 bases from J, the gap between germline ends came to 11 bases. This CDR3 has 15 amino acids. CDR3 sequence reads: CASSEGQISNQPQHF. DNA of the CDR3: TGTGCCAGCAGCGAAGGACAGATTAGCAATCAGCCCCAGCATTTT.

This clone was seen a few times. CDR3: CASTPGTGGAKTQYF. The CDR3 bases are TGTGCCAGCACCCCAGGGACAGGGGGCGCGAAGACCCAGTACTTC. J is TRBJ2-5 and V is TRBV28; the match to TRBD1 covers 12 bases. CDR1 is MDHEN, CDR2 SYDVKM, per germline. This CDR3 region has 15 residues. The ends lost 7 bases at V and 6 bases at J; junction bases unmatched: 9.

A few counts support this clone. The CDR3 region is CASILQGNTEAFF. CDR3 nucleotides: TGTGCCAGCATACTCCAGGGGAACACTGAAGCTTTCTTT. This chain links TRBV2 with TRBJ1-1, with TRBD1 as a possible D gene (5 bases). The V gene lost 7 bases and the J gene lost 1 base, with 10 bases spanning the gap. CDR1 SNHLY and CDR2 FYNNEI come from the germline V gene. CDR3 length equals 13 residues.

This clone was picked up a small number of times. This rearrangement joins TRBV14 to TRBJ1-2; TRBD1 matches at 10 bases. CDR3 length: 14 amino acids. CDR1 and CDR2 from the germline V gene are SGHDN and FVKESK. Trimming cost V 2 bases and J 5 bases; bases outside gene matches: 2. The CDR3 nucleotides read TGTGCCAGCAGCCAACCGGGACAGGGGTATGGCTACACCTTC. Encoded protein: CASSQPGQGYGYTF. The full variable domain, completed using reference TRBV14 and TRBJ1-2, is EAGVTQFPSHSVIEKGQTVTLRCDPISGHDNLYWYRRVMGKEIKFLLHFVKESKQDESGMPNNRFLAERTGGTYSTLKVQPAELEDSGVYFCASSQPGQGYGYTFGSGTRLTVV.

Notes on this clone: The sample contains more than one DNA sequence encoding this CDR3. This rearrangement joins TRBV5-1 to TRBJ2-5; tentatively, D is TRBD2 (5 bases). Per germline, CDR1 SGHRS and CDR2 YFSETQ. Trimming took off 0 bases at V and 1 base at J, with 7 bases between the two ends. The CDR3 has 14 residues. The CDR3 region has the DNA TGCGCCAGCAGCTTGGCGGGGTCCCAAGAGACCCAGTACTTC. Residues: CASSLAGSQETQYF.

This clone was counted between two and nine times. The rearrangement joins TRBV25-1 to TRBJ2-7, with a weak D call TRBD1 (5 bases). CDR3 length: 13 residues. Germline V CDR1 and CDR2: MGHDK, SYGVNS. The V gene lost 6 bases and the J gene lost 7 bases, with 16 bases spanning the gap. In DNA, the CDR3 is TGTGCCAGCAGCGAGTCCAGGGTCGGGGAGCAGTACTTC. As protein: CASSESRVGEQYF.

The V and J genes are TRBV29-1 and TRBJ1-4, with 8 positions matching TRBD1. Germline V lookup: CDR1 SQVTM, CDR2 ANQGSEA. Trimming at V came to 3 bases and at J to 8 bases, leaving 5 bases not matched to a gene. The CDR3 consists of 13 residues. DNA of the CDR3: TGCAGCGTTGAGGGGCGGGACAGGGAAAAACTGTTTTTT. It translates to CSVEGRDREKLFF.

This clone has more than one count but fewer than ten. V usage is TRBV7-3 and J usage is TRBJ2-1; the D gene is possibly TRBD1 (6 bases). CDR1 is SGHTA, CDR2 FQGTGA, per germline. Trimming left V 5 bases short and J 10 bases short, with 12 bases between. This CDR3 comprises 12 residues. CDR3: CASSPTGSEQFF. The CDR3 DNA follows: TGTGCCAGCAGCCCAACAGGGTCCGAGCAGTTCTTC.

The CDR3 sequence: CASSIEGNTEAFF. DNA of the CDR3: TGTGCCAGCAGTATCGAGGGGAACACTGAAGCTTTCTTT. V and J are TRBV25-1 and TRBJ1-1, with D hard to call. The V end was cut by 5 bases, the J end by 1 base, with 8 bases between. The CDR3 runs to 13 residues. Germline CDR1 and CDR2: MGHDK and SYGVNS.

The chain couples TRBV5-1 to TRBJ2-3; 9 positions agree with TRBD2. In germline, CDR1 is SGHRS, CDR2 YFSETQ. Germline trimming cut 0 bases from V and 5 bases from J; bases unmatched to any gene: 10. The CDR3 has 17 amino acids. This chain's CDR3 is CASSLAGVAGVGDTQYF. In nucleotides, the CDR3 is TGCGCCAGCAGCTTGGCCGGGGTAGCGGGAGTTGGAGATACGCAGTATTTT.

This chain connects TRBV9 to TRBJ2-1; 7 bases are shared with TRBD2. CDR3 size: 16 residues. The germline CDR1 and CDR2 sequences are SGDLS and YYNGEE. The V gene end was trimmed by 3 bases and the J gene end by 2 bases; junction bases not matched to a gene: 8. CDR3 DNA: TGTGCCAGCAGCGCCTTTAGCGGGTGGACCTACAATGAGCAGTTCTTC. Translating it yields CASSAFSGWTYNEQFF.